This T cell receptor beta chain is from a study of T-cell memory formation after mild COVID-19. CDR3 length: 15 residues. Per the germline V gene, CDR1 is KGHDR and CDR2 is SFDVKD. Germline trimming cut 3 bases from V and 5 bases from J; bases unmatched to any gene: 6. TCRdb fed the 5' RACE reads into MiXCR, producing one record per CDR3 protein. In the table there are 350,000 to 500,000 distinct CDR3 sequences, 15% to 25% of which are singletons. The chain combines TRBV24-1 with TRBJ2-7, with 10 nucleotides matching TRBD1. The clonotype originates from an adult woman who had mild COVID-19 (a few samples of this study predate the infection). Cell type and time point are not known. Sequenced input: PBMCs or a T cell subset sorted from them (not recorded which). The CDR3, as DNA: TGTGCCACCAGTGATCCCGGGACAGGGGATCACGAGCAGTACTTC. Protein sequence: CATSDPGTGDHEQYF.